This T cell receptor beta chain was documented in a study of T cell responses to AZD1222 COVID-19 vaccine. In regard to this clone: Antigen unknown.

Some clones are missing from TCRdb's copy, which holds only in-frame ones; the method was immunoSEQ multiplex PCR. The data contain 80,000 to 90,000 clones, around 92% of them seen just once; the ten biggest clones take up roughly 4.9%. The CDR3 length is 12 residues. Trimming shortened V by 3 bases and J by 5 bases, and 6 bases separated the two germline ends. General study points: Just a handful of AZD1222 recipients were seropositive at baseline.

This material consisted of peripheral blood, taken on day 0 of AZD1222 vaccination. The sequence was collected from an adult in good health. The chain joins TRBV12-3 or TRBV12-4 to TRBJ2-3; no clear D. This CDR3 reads CASSFWGDTQYF. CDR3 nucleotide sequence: TGTGCCAGCAGTTTCTGGGGAGATACGCAGTATTTT.